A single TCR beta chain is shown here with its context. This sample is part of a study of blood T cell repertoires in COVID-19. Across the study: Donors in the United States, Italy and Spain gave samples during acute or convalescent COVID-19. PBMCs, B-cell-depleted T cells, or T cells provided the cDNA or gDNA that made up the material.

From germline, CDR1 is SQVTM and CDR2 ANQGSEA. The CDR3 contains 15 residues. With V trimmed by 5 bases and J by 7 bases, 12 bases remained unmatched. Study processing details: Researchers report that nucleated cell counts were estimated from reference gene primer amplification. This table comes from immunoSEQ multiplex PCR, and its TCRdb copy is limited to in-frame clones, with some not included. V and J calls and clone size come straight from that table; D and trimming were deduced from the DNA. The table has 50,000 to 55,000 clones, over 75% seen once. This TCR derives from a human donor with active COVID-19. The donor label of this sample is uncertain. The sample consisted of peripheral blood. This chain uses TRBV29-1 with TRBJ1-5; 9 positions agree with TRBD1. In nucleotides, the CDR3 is TGCAGCGTTATCAGCGGGACAGGGTCAGGCCAGCCCCAGCATTTT. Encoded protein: CSVISGTGSGQPQHF. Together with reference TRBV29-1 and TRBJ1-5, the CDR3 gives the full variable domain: SAVISQKPSRDICQRGTSLTIQCQVDSQVTMMFWYRQQPGQSLTLIATANQGSEATYESGFVIDKFPISRPNLTFSTLTVSNMSPEDSSIYLCSVISGTGSGQPQHFGDGTRLSIL.